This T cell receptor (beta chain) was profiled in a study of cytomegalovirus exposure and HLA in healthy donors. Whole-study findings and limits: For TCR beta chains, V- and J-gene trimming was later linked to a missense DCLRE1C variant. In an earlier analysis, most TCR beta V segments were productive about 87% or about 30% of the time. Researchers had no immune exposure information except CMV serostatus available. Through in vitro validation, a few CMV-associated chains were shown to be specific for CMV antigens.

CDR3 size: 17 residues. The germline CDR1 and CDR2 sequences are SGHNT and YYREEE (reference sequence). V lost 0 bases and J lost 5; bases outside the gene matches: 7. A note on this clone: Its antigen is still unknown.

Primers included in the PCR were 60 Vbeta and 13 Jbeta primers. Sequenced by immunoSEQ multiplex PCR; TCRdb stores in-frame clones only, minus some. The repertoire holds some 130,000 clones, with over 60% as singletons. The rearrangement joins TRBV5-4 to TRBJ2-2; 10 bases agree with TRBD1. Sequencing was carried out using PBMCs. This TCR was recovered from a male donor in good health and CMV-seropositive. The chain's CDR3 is CASSLGRDRGLTGELFF. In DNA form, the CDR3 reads TGTGCCAGCAGCTTGGGAAGGGACAGGGGTTTAACCGGGGAGCTGTTTTTT.